This is a list of T cell receptor beta chains from one sample in a study of Graves' ophthalmopathy and Graves' hyperthyroidism. MiXCR, applied by TCRdb to the multiplex PCR reads, yields one record per CDR3 protein. Of almost 750,000 distinct CDR3 sequences listed, 40% are singletons. Sequences were obtained from peripheral blood. These receptors originate from an adult man with Graves' ophthalmopathy. CDR3s include the opening cysteine and the closing phenylalanine or tryptophan. D genes are given only for firm matches. Not every row has a clone size; where given, it reads once, few, many or a size class.

d_call clone_size j_call v_call cdr3_nt cdr3_aa
- - TRBJ2-7 TRBV5-1 TGCGCCAGCAGCTTGGCCCAACAGGTTGGCGTCTCCTGCGAGCAGTACTTC CASSLAQQVGVSCEQYF
- few TRBJ2-7 TRBV20-1 TGCAGTGCCCTTAGCGGGTCAGCCGGGACAATGAGTTACGAGCAGTACTTC CSALSGSAGTMSYEQYF
- - TRBJ2-1 TRBV29-1 TGCAGCGTTGCCCGGGACAATGAGCAGTTCTTC CSVARDNEQFF
- many TRBJ1-5 TRBV4-2 TGTGCCAGCAGCCAAGCGCAGAGTGGTCAGCCCCAGCATTTT CASSQAQSGQPQHF
TRBD1 many TRBJ1-5 TRBV9 TGTGCCAGTAGTCCTGGGACAGGGGGCAATCAGCCCCAGCATTTT CASSPGTGGNQPQHF
- many TRBJ1-1 TRBV5-1 TGCGCCAGCAGCTTACCCAGGGGAGAGAACACTGAAGCTTTCTTT CASSLPRGENTEAFF
- - TRBJ2-2 TRBV12-3/TRBV12-4 TGTGCCAGCAGTCAGGCGGCCGGGGAGCTGTTTTTT CASSQAAGELFF
- - TRBJ1-2 TRBV10-3 TGTGCCAGCAGTCCTTCGAGGGACGGCTACACCTTC CASSPSRDGYTF
TRBD2 many TRBJ2-7 TRBV20-1 TGCAGTGCAAACGGGAGGTTTTACGAGCAGTACTTC CSANGRFYEQYF
- - TRBJ1-3 TRBV25-1 TGTGCCAGCACCCGCTCGTTAAACGGGGACACCATATATTTT CASTRSLNGDTIYF
TRBD2 once TRBJ2-7 TRBV25-1 TGTGCCAGCAGCTTGACTAGCGGATACTACGAGCAGTACTTC CASSLTSGYYEQYF
- - TRBJ1-2 TRBV7-2 TGTGCCAGTAGTGCCGGGAGTCCCAATTATGGCTACACCTTC CASSAGSPNYGYTF
- few TRBJ1-5 TRBV9 TGTGCCAGCAGCGTAGGCAGGGAACTTAATCAGCCCCAGCATTTT CASSVGRELNQPQHF
- few TRBJ2-3 TRBV2 TGTGCCATACAGGGTATCACAGATACGCAGTATTTT CAIQGITDTQYF
- few TRBJ2-7 TRBV13 TGCGCCAGCAGCATTAGCGCCGGCTACTACGAGCAGTACTTC CASSISAGYYEQYF
- - TRBJ2-2 TRBV7-9 TGTGCCAGCAGCTCGGCGGGGGCTATCGTTAACGAGGAGCTGTTTTTT CASSSAGAIVNEELFF
- many TRBJ2-7 TRBV29-1 TGCAGCGGGGGGGACACCTCCTACGAGCAGTACTTC CSGGDTSYEQYF